The clone carrying this T cell receptor (beta chain) has just a few counts. Other DNA sequences from this sample encode an identical CDR3 as well. J was trimmed by 0 bases and V by 6 bases; bases with no gene match: 5. From germline, CDR1 is MNHNS and CDR2 SASEGT. The CDR3 loop spans 15 amino acids. Produced via immunoSEQ multiplex PCR; TCRdb's table is partial and in-frame only. The sample lists 35,000 to 45,000 clones; about 84% were seen once. If patients had autoimmune disease history or systemic immunosuppression, they were excluded. The data were obtained in a study of OX40 agonist ivuxolimab in advanced cancers.

The clonotype comes from an adult with an advanced solid tumor such as melanoma, head and neck, liver or kidney cancer. J is TRBJ1-2 and V is TRBV6-1; TRBD1 agrees at 9 bases. Sequencing was performed on CD4+ or CD8+ T cells sorted from blood, taken in a trial of the OX40 agonist ivuxolimab. The CDR3 coding sequence is TGTGCCAGCAGAATGGGACAGGGCCCTAACTATGGCTACACCTTC. Translating gives CASRMGQGPNYGYTF.